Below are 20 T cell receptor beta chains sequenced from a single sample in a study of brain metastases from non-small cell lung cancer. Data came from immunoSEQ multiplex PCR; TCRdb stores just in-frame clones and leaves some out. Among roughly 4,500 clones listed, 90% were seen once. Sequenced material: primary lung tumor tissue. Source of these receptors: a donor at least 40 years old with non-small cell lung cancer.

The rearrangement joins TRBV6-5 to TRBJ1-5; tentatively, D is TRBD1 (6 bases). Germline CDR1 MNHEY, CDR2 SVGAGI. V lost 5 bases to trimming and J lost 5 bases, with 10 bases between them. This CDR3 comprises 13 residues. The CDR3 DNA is TGTGCCAGCAGTCCAGGGGCCGATCAGCCCCAGCATTTT. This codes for CASSPGADQPQHF.

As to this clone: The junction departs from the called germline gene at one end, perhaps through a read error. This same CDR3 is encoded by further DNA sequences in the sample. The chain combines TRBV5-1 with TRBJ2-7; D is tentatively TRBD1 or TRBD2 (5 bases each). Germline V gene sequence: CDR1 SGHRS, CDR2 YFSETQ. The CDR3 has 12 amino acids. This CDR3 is CASSSGAYEQYF. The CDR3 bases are TGCGCCAGCAGCTCCGGGGCCTACGAACAGTACTTC.

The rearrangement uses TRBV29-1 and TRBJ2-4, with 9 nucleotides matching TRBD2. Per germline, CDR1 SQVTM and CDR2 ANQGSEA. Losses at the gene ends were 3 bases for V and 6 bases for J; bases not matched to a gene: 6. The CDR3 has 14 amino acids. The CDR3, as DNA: TGCAGCGTTGAGGTAATAGCGGGGGCAAACATTCAGTACTTC. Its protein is CSVEVIAGANIQYF.

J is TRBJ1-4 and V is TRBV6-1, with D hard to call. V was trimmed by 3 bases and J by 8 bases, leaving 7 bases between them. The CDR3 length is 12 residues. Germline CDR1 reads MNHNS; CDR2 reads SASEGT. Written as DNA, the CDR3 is TGTGCCAGCAGTGATAGCGTCGAAAAACTGTTTTTT. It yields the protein CASSDSVEKLFF.

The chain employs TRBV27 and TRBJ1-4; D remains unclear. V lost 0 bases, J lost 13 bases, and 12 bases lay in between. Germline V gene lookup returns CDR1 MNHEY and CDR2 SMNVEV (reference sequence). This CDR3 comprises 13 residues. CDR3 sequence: CASSLSPLGGLFF. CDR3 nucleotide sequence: TGTGCCAGCAGTTTATCGCCACTGGGTGGACTGTTTTTT.

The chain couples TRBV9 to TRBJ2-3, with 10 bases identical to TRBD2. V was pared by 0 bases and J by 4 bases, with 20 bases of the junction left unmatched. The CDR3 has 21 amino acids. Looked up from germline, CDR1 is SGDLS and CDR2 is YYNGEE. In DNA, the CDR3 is TGTGCCAGCAGCGTAGAGGCGTTACTAGCGGGAACTCGGGGTGGTGCAGATACGCAGTATTTT. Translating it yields CASSVEALLAGTRGGADTQYF. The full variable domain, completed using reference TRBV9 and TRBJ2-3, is DSGVTQTPKHLITATGQRVTLRCSPRSGDLSVYWYQQSLDQGLQFLIQYYNGEERAKGNILERFSAQQFPDLHSELNLSSLELGDSALYFCASSVEALLAGTRGGADTQYFGPGTRLTVL.

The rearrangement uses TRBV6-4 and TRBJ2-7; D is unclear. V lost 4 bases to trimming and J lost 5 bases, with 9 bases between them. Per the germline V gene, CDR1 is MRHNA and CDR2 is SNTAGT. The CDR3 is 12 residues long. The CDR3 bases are TGTGCCAGCAGTGTGATAATAGACGAGCAGTACTTC. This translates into CASSVIIDEQYF.

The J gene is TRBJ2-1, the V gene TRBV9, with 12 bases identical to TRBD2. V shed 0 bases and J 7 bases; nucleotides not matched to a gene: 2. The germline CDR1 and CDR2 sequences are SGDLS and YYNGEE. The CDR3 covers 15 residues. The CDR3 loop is CASSVVGLAGNEQFF. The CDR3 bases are TGTGCCAGCAGCGTAGTAGGACTAGCGGGAAATGAGCAGTTCTTC. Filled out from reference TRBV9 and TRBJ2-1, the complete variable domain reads DSGVTQTPKHLITATGQRVTLRCSPRSGDLSVYWYQQSLDQGLQFLIQYYNGEERAKGNILERFSAQQFPDLHSELNLSSLELGDSALYFCASSVVGLAGNEQFFGPGTRLTVL.

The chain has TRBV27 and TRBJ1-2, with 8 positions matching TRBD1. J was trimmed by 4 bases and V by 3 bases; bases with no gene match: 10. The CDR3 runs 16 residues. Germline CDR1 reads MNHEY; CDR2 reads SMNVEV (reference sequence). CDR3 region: CASSLVSGQGSYGYTF. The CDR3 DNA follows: TGTGCCAGCAGTTTGGTCTCCGGACAGGGCAGCTATGGCTACACCTTC.

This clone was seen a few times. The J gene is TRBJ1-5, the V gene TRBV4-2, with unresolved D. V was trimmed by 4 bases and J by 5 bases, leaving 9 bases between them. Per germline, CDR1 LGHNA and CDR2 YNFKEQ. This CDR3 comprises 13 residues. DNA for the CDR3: TGTGCCAGCAGCCCCTACCCCCATCAGCCCCAGCATTTT. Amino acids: CASSPYPHQPQHF.

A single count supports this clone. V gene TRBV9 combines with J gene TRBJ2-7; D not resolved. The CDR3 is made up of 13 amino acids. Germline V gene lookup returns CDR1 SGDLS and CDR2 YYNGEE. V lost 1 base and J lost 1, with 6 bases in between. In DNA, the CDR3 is TGTGCCAGCAGCGTATACCCTTCCTACGAGCAGTACTTC. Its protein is CASSVYPSYEQYF.

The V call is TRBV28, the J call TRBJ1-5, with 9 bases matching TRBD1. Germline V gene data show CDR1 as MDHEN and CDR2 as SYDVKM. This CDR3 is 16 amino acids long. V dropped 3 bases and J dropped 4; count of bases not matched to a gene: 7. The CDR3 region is CASSLQQGAGNQPQHF. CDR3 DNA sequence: TGTGCCAGCAGTTTGCAACAGGGGGCAGGGAATCAGCCCCAGCATTTT.

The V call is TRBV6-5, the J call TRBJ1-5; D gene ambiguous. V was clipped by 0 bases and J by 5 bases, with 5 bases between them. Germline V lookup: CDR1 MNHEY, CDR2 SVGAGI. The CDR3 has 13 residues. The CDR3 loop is CASSYSLDQPQHF. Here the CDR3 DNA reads TGTGCCAGCAGTTACTCGCTTGATCAGCCCCAGCATTTT.

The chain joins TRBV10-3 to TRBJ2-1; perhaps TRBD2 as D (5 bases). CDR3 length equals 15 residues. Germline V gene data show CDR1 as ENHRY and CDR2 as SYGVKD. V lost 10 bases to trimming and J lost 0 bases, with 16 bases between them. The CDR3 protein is CATNTGSSSYNEQFF. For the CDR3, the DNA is TGTGCCACTAATACGGGGTCGAGCTCCTACAATGAGCAGTTCTTC.

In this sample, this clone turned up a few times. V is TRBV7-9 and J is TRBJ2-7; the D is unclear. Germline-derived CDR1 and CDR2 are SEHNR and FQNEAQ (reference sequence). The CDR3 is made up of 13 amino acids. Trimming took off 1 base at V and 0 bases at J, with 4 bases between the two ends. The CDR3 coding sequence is TGTGCCAGCAGCTTAGGGGCCTCCTACGAGCAGTACTTC. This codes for CASSLGASYEQYF.

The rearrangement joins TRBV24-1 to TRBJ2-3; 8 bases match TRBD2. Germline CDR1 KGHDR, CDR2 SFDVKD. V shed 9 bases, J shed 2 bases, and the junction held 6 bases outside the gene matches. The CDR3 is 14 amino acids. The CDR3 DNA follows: TGTGCCACCGCCGGGAGGGGTAACACAGATACGCAGTATTTT. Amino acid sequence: CATAGRGNTDTQYF.

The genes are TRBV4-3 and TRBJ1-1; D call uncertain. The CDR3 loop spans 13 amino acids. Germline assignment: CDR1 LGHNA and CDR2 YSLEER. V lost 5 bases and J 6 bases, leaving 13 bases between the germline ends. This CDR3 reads CASSTQREAEAFF. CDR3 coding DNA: TGCGCCAGCAGCACCCAGAGGGAGGCTGAAGCTTTCTTT.

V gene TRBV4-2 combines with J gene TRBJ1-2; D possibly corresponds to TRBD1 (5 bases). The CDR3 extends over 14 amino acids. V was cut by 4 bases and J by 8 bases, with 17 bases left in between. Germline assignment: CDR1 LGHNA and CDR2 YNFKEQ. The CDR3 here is CASSPQGGSGGYTF. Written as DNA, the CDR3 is TGTGCCAGCAGCCCTCAGGGAGGGTCGGGCGGCTACACCTTC.

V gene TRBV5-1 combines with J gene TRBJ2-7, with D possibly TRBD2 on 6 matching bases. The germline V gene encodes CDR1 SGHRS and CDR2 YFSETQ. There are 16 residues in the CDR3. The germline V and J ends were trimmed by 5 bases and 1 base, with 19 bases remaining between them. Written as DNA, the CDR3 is TGCGCCAGCAGAATTGGGTTAGCGGAAAAATCCTACGAGCAGTACTTC. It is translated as CASRIGLAEKSYEQYF.

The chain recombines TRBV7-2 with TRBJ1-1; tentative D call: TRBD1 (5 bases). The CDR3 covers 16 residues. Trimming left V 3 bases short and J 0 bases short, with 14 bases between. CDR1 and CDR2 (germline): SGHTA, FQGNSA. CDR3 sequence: CASSFGVGVMNTEAFF. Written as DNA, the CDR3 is TGTGCCAGCAGCTTCGGGGTAGGGGTCATGAACACTGAAGCTTTCTTT.